A single sample gave rise to the 5 T cell receptor beta chains below, sequenced in a study of cytomegalovirus exposure and HLA in healthy donors. The PCR ran on 60 Vbeta and 13 Jbeta primers. Assay: immunoSEQ multiplex PCR; the TCRdb copy retains only in-frame clones and omits some. The sample consists of 95,000 to 150,000 clones, around 66% of them appearing once. Sample: PBMCs. The receptors shown here come from a woman aged 40 to 50 in good health and CMV-seropositive.

This clone was picked up one time. The chain couples TRBV13 to TRBJ2-7; 11 nucleotides match TRBD1. The CDR3 consists of 15 residues. Trimming at V came to 5 bases and at J to 5 bases, leaving 8 bases not matched to a gene. CDR1 PRHDT and CDR2 FYEKMQ come from the germline V gene (reference sequence). The CDR3 coding sequence is TGTGCCAGCAGCCGGGGGACAGGGGGTGGCAACGAGCAGTACTTC. Translating it yields CASSRGTGGGNEQYF.

The V and J genes are TRBV5-1 and TRBJ1-1; 7 bases are a match to TRBD1. The CDR3 is made up of 15 amino acids. V dropped 3 bases and J dropped 4; count of bases not matched to a gene: 9. CDR1 and CDR2 (germline): SGHRS, YFSETQ. The DNA for the CDR3 is TGCGCCAGCAGCTCAACAGGGGCGGCCGGCACTGAAGCTTTCTTT. This translates into CASSSTGAAGTEAFF.

V usage is TRBV28 and J usage is TRBJ2-1; 8 positions match TRBD1. The V and J ends lost 2 bases and 6 bases, in that order; junction bases with no gene match: 12. Germline CDR1 and CDR2: MDHEN and SYDVKM. The CDR3 is 17 amino acids. The CDR3 nucleotides read TGTGCCAGCAGTTTAATGCCAGGACAGGGTCGATCCAATGAGCAGTTCTTC. This gives the protein CASSLMPGQGRSNEQFF.

V gene TRBV9 combines with J gene TRBJ2-1, with 9 bases matching TRBD2. Germline V gives CDR1 SGDLS, CDR2 YYNGEE. The CDR3 length is 16 residues. With 4 bases clipped from V and 3 bases from J, the junction kept 8 bases outside the gene matches. The CDR3 reads CASSQTPSGNYNEQFF. The CDR3 DNA is TGTGCCAGCAGCCAAACCCCTAGCGGGAACTACAATGAGCAGTTCTTC.

The gene calls are TRBV10-1 and TRBJ2-7; TRBD2 matches at 10 bases. The trim removed 9 bases at V and 3 bases at J, leaving 17 bases unmatched. Germline V lookup: CDR1 WNHNN, CDR2 SYGVQD (reference sequence). The CDR3 extends over 17 amino acids. The CDR3: CASSQPALWTSGYEQYF. The CDR3 DNA sequence: TGCGCCAGTTCCCAACCTGCCCTCTGGACTAGCGGCTACGAGCAGTACTTC.